This is a list of T cell receptor beta chains from one sample in a study of blood T cell repertoires in COVID-19. Some clones are missing from TCRdb's copy, which holds only in-frame ones; the method was immunoSEQ multiplex PCR. The data show 35,000 to 55,000 clones, 90% seen once. The sequenced material came from peripheral blood. The receptors come from a man aged 45-60 years with active COVID-19. CDR3s include the opening cysteine and the closing phenylalanine or tryptophan. A D gene is named only where the DNA matches it firmly. The listing skips clone size in some rows; elsewhere it reads once, few, many or a size class.

v_call	j_call	clone_size	d_call	cdr3_nt	cdr3_aa
TRBV14	TRBJ2-7	-	TRBD1	TGTGCCAGCAGCCAAGGGTTCGAGACAGGGGGTAGAGAGCAGTACTTC	CASSQGFETGGREQYF
TRBV18	TRBJ1-1	few	-	TGTGCCAGCTCACCCACTTACGGCACTGAAGCTTTCTTT	CASSPTYGTEAFF
TRBV7-9	TRBJ1-2	-	TRBD1	TGTGCCAGCACCGAGGGGGCAGGGAACTATGGCTACACCTTC	CASTEGAGNYGYTF
TRBV15	TRBJ2-5	-	TRBD2	TGTGCCACCAGCAGGATTTTGGCGGGGGGACCCATAAGTAAAGAGACCCAGTACTTC	CATSRILAGGPISKETQYF
TRBV11-1	TRBJ2-1	-	-	TGTGCCAGCCGCGGCCGGTCCACGCTTAACAATGAGCAGTTCTTC	CASRGRSTLNNEQFF
TRBV6-1	TRBJ2-7	-	-	TGTGCCAGCAGTGAAGATCAGGGGAACTACGAGCAGTACTTC	CASSEDQGNYEQYF
TRBV3-1/TRBV3-2	TRBJ1-3	-	TRBD1	TGTGCCAGCAGCCAGACAGGGGCTGGAAACACCATATATTTT	CASSQTGAGNTIYF
TRBV7-8	TRBJ2-5	-	-	TGTGCCAGCAGAAAACAGGGAGTACAGACCCAGTACTTC	CASRKQGVQTQYF
TRBV7-3	TRBJ2-6	-	TRBD1	TGTGCCAGCAGGGGGACAGGGACAGGATCCGGGGCCAACGTCCTGACTTTC	CASRGTGTGSGANVLTF
TRBV5-4	TRBJ2-3	-	TRBD2	TGTGCCAGCAGCTCCGGACTAGCGGGGGGCACAGATACGCAGTATTTT	CASSSGLAGGTDTQYF
TRBV6-1	TRBJ1-5	-	TRBD1	TGTGCCAGCAGTGATAATCCGGGACAGGGAAGGCAGCCCCAGCATTTT	CASSDNPGQGRQPQHF
TRBV5-1	TRBJ2-1	-	TRBD2	TGCGCCAGCAGCTTGGGCGGGGGGAATTACAATGAGCAGTTCTTC	CASSLGGGNYNEQFF
TRBV19	TRBJ1-2	-	-	TGTGCCAGTGGACGGGGTCCGAGGGACTATGGCTACACCTTC	CASGRGPRDYGYTF
TRBV6-1	TRBJ1-1	-	-	TGTGCCAGCAGTGAGGGGCGGGAGAACACTGAAGCTTTCTTT	CASSEGRENTEAFF
TRBV6-5	TRBJ2-1	-	TRBD1	TGTGCCAGCAGGAGAGGACAGGGGGCCTACAATGAGCAGTTCTTC	CASRRGQGAYNEQFF
TRBV6-5	TRBJ1-2	-	TRBD1	TGTGCCAGCAGTTACGGACAGGGCATTCGCAATGGCTACACCTTC	CASSYGQGIRNGYTF
TRBV3-1/TRBV3-2	TRBJ2-5	-	TRBD2	TGTGCCAGCAGCCAATACGCGGGGGTGGTGGGAGAGACCCAGTACTTC	CASSQYAGVVGETQYF
TRBV7-9	TRBJ2-7	-	TRBD2	TGTGCCAGCAGCAGAAAGACTAGCGGGGAAAGACTCTCCTACGAGCAGTACTTC	CASSRKTSGERLSYEQYF
TRBV4-3	TRBJ1-2	-	-	TGCGCCAGCAGCCAAGATCCTGGCGGTTCCACCTATGGCTACACCTTC	CASSQDPGGSTYGYTF
TRBV7-8	TRBJ1-5	-	-	TGTGCCAGCAGCTTTGAAATAAGACAGTTGAATCAGCCCCAGCATTTT	CASSFEIRQLNQPQHF
TRBV10-3	TRBJ2-3	-	TRBD2	TGTGCCATCAGTGAGTCGGGGTCGGGGGGTACGCAGTATTTT	CAISESGSGGTQYF
TRBV7-9	TRBJ1-4	-	-	TGTGCCAGCAGCTTACCCGCAGGGATGCGTGAAAAACTGTTTTTT	CASSLPAGMREKLFF
TRBV13	TRBJ2-4	-	TRBD2	TGTGCCAGCAGCTTAGAGCCCTATAGTGGGACTAGCGCAAACATTCAGTACTTC	CASSLEPYSGTSANIQYF
TRBV6-5	TRBJ2-3	-	TRBD1	TGTGCCAGCAGCCGGACAGGGGGGACGCAGTATTTT	CASSRTGGTQYF
TRBV4-2	TRBJ2-7	-	-	TGTGCCAGCAGCCCCCCCGGGACTTCGACCTACGAGCAGTACTTC	CASSPPGTSTYEQYF
TRBV11-3	TRBJ2-2	-	TRBD2	TGTGCCAGCAGCCCGTTAGCGGGGGCAAACACCGGGGAGCTGTTTTTT	CASSPLAGANTGELFF
TRBV5-1	TRBJ2-3	once	-	TGCGCCAGCAGCTTGGCGGAGAATACGCAGTATTTT	CASSLAENTQYF
TRBV14	TRBJ1-3	-	-	TGTGCCAGCAGCCAGAACAGGGCCAGCTCTGGAAACACCATATATTTT	CASSQNRASSGNTIYF
TRBV19	TRBJ1-1	-	-	TGTGCCACCCGGAGCGGAGGAACTGAAGCTTTCTTT	CATRSGGTEAFF